The 3 T cell receptor beta chains below were found in one sample sequenced in a study of vaccination and CD4 T cells after COVID-19. For these receptors, no antigen is known. Documented treatment: approximately 11-day PBMC culture with coronavirus spike peptide pools or control peptides (ViraFEST assay). An Oncomine TCR Beta short-read assay was used to sequence the DNA from cultured CD4+ T cells. TCRdb passed the PCR reads through MiXCR, listing each CDR3 protein once. The data show 15,000 to 20,000 distinct CDR3 sequences, with around 45% seen just once and over 3% held by the top ten. Sequencing was performed on CD4+ T cells from blood, cultured in vitro. Receptors originate from a human donor who had recovered from COVID-19.

In nucleotides, the CDR3 is TGCAGTGTCAGGCACGGCCGGGGCATAGGAGGCTACACCTTC. Translating it yields CSVRHGRGIGGYTF. This rearrangement joins TRBV20-1 to TRBJ1-2; a weak D match, TRBD1 (5 bases). The CDR3 runs to 14 residues. V gave up 7 bases and J gave up 8 bases, with 23 bases separating them. Germline CDR1 and CDR2: DFQATT and SNEGSKA (reference sequence).

This clonotype has only a few counts. V is TRBV6-5 and J is TRBJ1-5; perhaps TRBD1 as D (6 bases). V gave up 2 bases and J gave up 0 bases, with 11 bases separating them. CDR3 size: 16 residues. Germline CDR1 MNHEY, CDR2 SVGAGI. The CDR3 nucleotides are TGTGCCAGCAGTTACCTAAAGGGGGTTAGCAATCAGCCCCAGCATTTT. This codes for CASSYLKGVSNQPQHF.

The chain uses TRBV25-1 and TRBJ2-1; 8 bases are shared with TRBD1. Trimming took 1 base from V and 4 from J; bases not matched to a gene: 6. This CDR3 comprises 16 residues. CDR1 is MGHDK and CDR2 is SYGVNS in the germline V gene. The CDR3 spells CASSEWGQGAYNEQFF. DNA for the CDR3: TGTGCCAGCAGTGAATGGGGTCAGGGGGCATACAATGAGCAGTTCTTC.